These 8 T cell receptor beta chains came from one sample sequenced in a study of blood T cell repertoires in COVID-19. TCRdb's table, derived via immunoSEQ multiplex PCR, lists solely in-frame clones and lacks some. The data hold some 240,000 clones, with around 84% observed a single time. Sequenced input: peripheral blood. Receptors were obtained from a woman aged 35 to 49 who had recovered from COVID-19.

CDR3 in amino acids: CASSPGHIKGTEAFF. Written as DNA, the CDR3 is TGTGCCAGCAGCCCTGGACACATAAAAGGCACTGAAGCTTTCTTT. This chain joins TRBV7-9 and TRBJ1-1; a weak D match, TRBD1 (5 bases). Trimming removed 5 bases from V and 4 bases from J, with 17 bases in between. Germline V gene data show CDR1 as SEHNR and CDR2 as FQNEAQ (reference sequence). The CDR3 runs 15 residues.

The rearrangement uses TRBV28 and TRBJ2-7; D perhaps matches TRBD2 (7 bases). CDR1 is MDHEN and CDR2 is SYDVKM in the germline V gene. CDR3 length: 13 residues. Trimming left V 8 bases short and J 2 bases short, with 13 bases between. The CDR3 region has the DNA TGTGCCAGCCAGAGGGGGGGGACCTACGAGCAGTACTTC. It yields the protein CASQRGGTYEQYF.

The J gene is TRBJ1-6, the V gene TRBV11-2, with D possibly TRBD1 on 6 matching bases. CDR1 is SGHAT and CDR2 is FQNNGV in the germline V gene. Trimming left V 5 bases short and J 4 bases short, with 12 bases between. The CDR3 is made up of 15 amino acids. CDR3 nucleotide sequence: TGTGCCAGCAGCCCTATCAGGGGATATAATTCACCCCTCCACTTT. Translated: CASSPIRGYNSPLHF.

The chain combines TRBV24-1 with TRBJ1-5; no definite D call. Germline values: CDR1 KGHDR, CDR2 SFDVKD. The CDR3 is 14 amino acids. V gave up 5 bases and J gave up 5 bases, with 12 bases separating them. The CDR3 reads CATSAQPEDQPQHF. In DNA form, the CDR3 reads TGTGCCACCAGTGCACAACCGGAGGATCAGCCCCAGCATTTT.

This chain links TRBV2 with TRBJ2-7; D perhaps matches TRBD1 (5 bases). Per the germline V gene, CDR1 is SNHLY and CDR2 is FYNNEI. Trimming removed 7 bases at V and 0 bases at J, with 16 bases between. The CDR3 length is 15 residues. The CDR3 DNA reads as TGTGCCAGCACCGATACGACAGCCAGCTCCTACGAGCAGTACTTC. Amino acids: CASTDTTASSYEQYF. Filled out from reference TRBV2 and TRBJ2-7, the complete variable domain reads EPEVTQTPSHQVTQMGQEVILRCVPISNHLYFYWYRQILGQKVEFLVSFYNNEISEKSEIFDDQFSVERPDGSNFTLKIRSTKLEDSAMYFCASTDTTASSYEQYFGPGTRLTVT.

The chain has TRBV5-1 and TRBJ1-2, with 8 bases aligning to TRBD1. Germline-derived CDR1 and CDR2 are SGHRS and YFSETQ. CDR3 length equals 14 residues. J lost 5 bases, V lost 4 bases, and 7 bases had no gene match. CDR3 sequence (DNA): TGCGCCAGCAGCAAGGACAGGGCCGGGTATGGCTACACCTTC. This translates into CASSKDRAGYGYTF.

For this clone: At one of its ends the junction is not consistent with the germline gene, which may arise from a read error. This chain uses TRBV29-1 with TRBJ2-3; no reliable D call. Germline V gives CDR1 SQVTM, CDR2 ANQGSEA. The CDR3 runs 12 residues. CDR3 protein: CSVEPGQDPQYF. The CDR3 nucleotides are TGCAGCGTTGAGCCTGGGCAAGATCCGCAGTATTTT.

The V call is TRBV11-2, the J call TRBJ2-1; TRBD2 matches 12 bases. CDR1 is SGHAT and CDR2 is FQNNGV in the germline V gene. The CDR3 is made up of 16 amino acids. The V segment lost 2 bases and the J segment 3 bases; nucleotides outside the gene matches: 2. The CDR3 protein is CASSLRLAGDYNEQFF. In DNA form, the CDR3 reads TGTGCCAGCAGCTTAAGACTAGCGGGGGACTACAATGAGCAGTTCTTC.